A selection of T cell receptor beta chains follows, all from one sample in a study of OX40 agonist ivuxolimab in advanced cancers. Using immunoSEQ multiplex PCR, the repertoire was profiled, and TCRdb retains in-frame clones only, with some absent. This sample has about 94,000 clones; 80% to 90% occur once, and the top ten carry approximately 0.3%. The sample consisted of CD4+ or CD8+ T cells sorted from blood, taken in a trial of the OX40 agonist ivuxolimab. The source is an adult with an advanced solid tumor such as melanoma, head and neck, liver or kidney cancer. CDR3s include the opening cysteine and the closing phenylalanine or tryptophan. A D gene is named only where the DNA matches it firmly. Clone sizes are given selectively: once, few, many, or a class where the clone is expanded.

v_call: TRBV7-2
j_call: TRBJ1-2
clone_size: -
cdr3_length: 18
d_call: TRBD1
cdr3_aa: CASSLTGTGGRFYYGYTF
cdr3_nt: TGTGCCAGCAGCCTAACCGGGACAGGGGGCCGTTTTTACTATGGCTACACCTTC

v_call: TRBV5-1
j_call: TRBJ1-3
clone_size: -
cdr3_length: 17
d_call: TRBD1
cdr3_aa: CASSLSQGQAAGNTIYF
cdr3_nt: TGCGCCAGCAGCTTGTCCCAGGGACAGGCTGCTGGAAACACCATATATTTT

v_call: TRBV6-5
j_call: TRBJ2-1
clone_size: -
cdr3_length: 15
d_call: -
cdr3_aa: CASSYEQGGYNEQFF
cdr3_nt: TGTGCCAGCAGTTACGAACAGGGGGGGTACAATGAGCAGTTCTTC

v_call: TRBV6-5
j_call: TRBJ1-2
clone_size: -
cdr3_length: 14
d_call: -
cdr3_aa: CASRELSGRDGYTF
cdr3_nt: TGTGCCAGCAGAGAGTTATCGGGGAGAGATGGCTACACCTTC

v_call: TRBV27
j_call: TRBJ1-2
clone_size: -
cdr3_length: 15
d_call: -
cdr3_aa: CASSLGGRTHYGYTF
cdr3_nt: TGTGCCAGCAGTTTAGGGGGCAGGACCCACTATGGCTACACCTTC

v_call: TRBV4-1
j_call: TRBJ2-1
clone_size: few
cdr3_length: 19
d_call: -
cdr3_aa: CASSHEGRMDPARYNEQFF
cdr3_nt: TGCGCCAGCAGCCACGAGGGGAGGATGGACCCAGCTCGTTACAATGAGCAGTTCTTC

v_call: TRBV5-1
j_call: TRBJ1-6
clone_size: few
cdr3_length: 15
d_call: -
cdr3_aa: CASSLDGSGNSPLHF
cdr3_nt: TGCGCCAGCAGCTTGGATGGAAGTGGGAATTCACCCCTCCACTTT

v_call: TRBV7-9
j_call: TRBJ1-5
clone_size: -
cdr3_length: 14
d_call: -
cdr3_aa: CASSLSRNNQPQHF
cdr3_nt: TGTGCCAGCAGCTTATCCAGGAACAATCAGCCCCAGCATTTT

v_call: TRBV9
j_call: TRBJ2-1
clone_size: -
cdr3_length: 16
d_call: TRBD2
cdr3_aa: CASSVGLAGAYNEQFF
cdr3_nt: TGTGCCAGCAGCGTAGGGCTAGCGGGGGCGTACAATGAGCAGTTCTTC

v_call: TRBV5-1
j_call: TRBJ2-7
clone_size: -
cdr3_length: 15
d_call: TRBD1
cdr3_aa: CASSLTGGDSYEQYF
cdr3_nt: TGCGCCAGCAGCTTGACAGGGGGAGACTCCTACGAGCAGTACTTC